The 9 T cell receptor beta chains in this list originate from one sample, sequenced in a study of blood T cell repertoires in COVID-19. Method: immunoSEQ multiplex PCR; TCRdb's copy keeps in-frame clones and lacks some. The sample includes roughly 280,000 clones, around 90% seen only once; the top ten take approximately 4%. The sample was PBMCs or T cells enriched from blood (not recorded which). The origin of the receptors is a woman in her 30s with acute COVID-19.

The V and J genes are TRBV27 and TRBJ2-1; tentative D call: TRBD1 (7 bases). V lost 2 bases, J lost 7 bases, and 15 bases lay in between. Germline V CDR1 and CDR2: MNHEY, SMNVEV (reference sequence). This CDR3 spans 15 amino acids. CDR3 bases: TGTGCCAGCAGTTTACTCCGGACAGGAGGGAATGAGCAGTTCTTC. Residues: CASSLLRTGGNEQFF.

The chain combines TRBV30 with TRBJ1-2; no reliable D call. V gave up 3 bases and J gave up 8 bases, with 13 bases separating them. This CDR3 has 12 residues. Germline V gene sequence: CDR1 GTSNPN, CDR2 SVGIG (reference sequence). In nucleotides, the CDR3 is TGTGCCTGGAGCCTGCCAGGTGGGGGCTACACCTTC. Its protein product is CAWSLPGGGYTF.

V is TRBV15 and J is TRBJ1-1; D unclear. The CDR3 consists of 14 residues. The germline V and J ends were trimmed by 8 bases and 3 bases, with 16 bases remaining between them. Germline-derived CDR1 and CDR2 are LNHNV and YYDKDF (reference sequence). The CDR3 nucleotides read TGTGCCACCTCCGGCGGTCCTATTGACACTGAAGCTTTCTTT. Translated, it gives CATSGGPIDTEAFF.

The chain has TRBV28 and TRBJ2-7; 7 bases align to TRBD2. There are 13 residues in the CDR3. The V gene's germline CDR1 is MDHEN and CDR2 SYDVKM. The V and J ends lost 10 bases and 0 bases, in that order; junction bases with no gene match: 6. Here the CDR3 DNA reads TGTGCCACGCTAGCGGCTAGCTCCTACGAGCAGTACTTC. Its translation is CATLAASSYEQYF.

The chain recombines TRBV28 with TRBJ1-5; D ambiguous. Between the trimmed V and J ends, which lost 1 base and 2 bases, there was a span of 12 bases. The CDR3 has 16 amino acids. The germline gives CDR1 MDHEN, CDR2 SYDVKM. The CDR3 protein is CASSLSPTAGNQPQHF. The DNA for the CDR3 is TGTGCCAGCAGTTTATCCCCCACAGCTGGCAATCAGCCCCAGCATTTT.

This clone turned up a few times. The V gene is TRBV2, the J gene TRBJ2-7; 8 bases align to TRBD1. Germline V gene lookup returns CDR1 SNHLY and CDR2 FYNNEI. This CDR3 contains 14 residues. Unmatched junction bases numbered 8, after V lost 8 bases and J lost 2 bases. The CDR3: CASQGQDVTYEQYF. The DNA of the CDR3 is TGTGCCAGCCAGGGACAGGATGTTACCTACGAGCAGTACTTC. Based on the CDR3 plus reference TRBV2 and TRBJ2-7, the full variable domain is EPEVTQTPSHQVTQMGQEVILRCVPISNHLYFYWYRQILGQKVEFLVSFYNNEISEKSEIFDDQFSVERPDGSNFTLKIRSTKLEDSAMYFCASQGQDVTYEQYFGPGTRLTVT.

The chain carries TRBV14 and TRBJ1-6, with 7 bases fitting TRBD1. Germline V gene data show CDR1 as SGHDN and CDR2 as FVKESK. Unmatched junction bases numbered 6, after V lost 2 bases and J lost 2 bases. The CDR3 consists of 17 residues. The CDR3, as DNA: TGTGCCAGCAGCCAAACAGGGGTTCGCCCCTATAATTCACCCCTCCACTTT. Amino acid sequence: CASSQTGVRPYNSPLHF.

The chain couples TRBV7-6 to TRBJ1-1, with 7 bases matching TRBD1. In germline, CDR1 is SGHVS, CDR2 FNYEAQ. This CDR3 has 17 residues. V shed 1 base, J shed 6 bases, and the junction held 14 bases outside the gene matches. CDR3 loop: CASSLGAGGYGVSEAFF. CDR3 bases: TGTGCCAGCAGCTTAGGCGCAGGGGGGTATGGAGTATCTGAAGCTTTCTTT.

The CDR3 region has the DNA TGTGCCAGCAATCCCGGACTAGCGGGAGACTACAATGAGCAGTTCTTC. It is translated as CASNPGLAGDYNEQFF. This chain links TRBV7-2 with TRBJ2-1; 13 nucleotides line up with TRBD2. This CDR3 region has 16 residues. V was clipped by 7 bases and J by 3 bases; unmatched bases: 6. In germline, CDR1 is SGHTA, CDR2 FQGNSA.